The 29 T cell receptor beta chains presented below share a single source sample, sequenced in a study of spatial heterogeneity in lung cancer. Time point described: blood at routine non-recurrence follow-up after resection. TCRdb re-called the 5' RACE reads with MiXCR, one entry per CDR3 protein. The data contain roughly 99,000 distinct CDR3 sequences, less than 20% of them seen just once; the ten biggest clones take up 21%. The specimen comprised PBMCs, sampled at follow-up. The receptors shown here come from a male donor with early-stage non-small cell lung cancer.

The chain is built from TRBV7-8 and TRBJ2-2; tentatively, D is TRBD1 (5 bases). V lost 5 bases, J lost 1 base, and 14 bases lay in between. The CDR3 sequence is 16 residues long. Germline CDR1 SGHVS, CDR2 FQNEAQ. CDR3 sequence reads: CASSHPYRRNTGELFF. The DNA of the CDR3 is TGTGCCAGCAGCCACCCGTACAGGCGGAACACCGGGGAGCTGTTTTTT.

The rearrangement links TRBV29-1 to TRBJ2-1; tentatively, D is TRBD1 or TRBD2 (6 bases each). The CDR3 is 11 amino acids. Per the germline V gene, CDR1 is SQVTM and CDR2 is ANQGSEA. V was shortened by 8 bases and J by 12 bases, with 17 bases between the two germline ends. The DNA of the CDR3 is TGCAGCCCTGGTACGGGGGCAGGGCAGTTCTTC. Its translation is CSPGTGAGQFF.

This clonotype was found a few times. CDR3 region: CASSYGHSGNTIYF. The CDR3 DNA sequence: TGTGCCAGCAGTTACGGACACTCTGGAAACACCATATATTTT. The chain combines TRBV6-2 or TRBV6-3 with TRBJ1-3, with D possibly matching TRBD1 (5 bases). The CDR3 has 14 residues. Germline-derived CDR1 and CDR2 are MNHEY and SVGEGT. Between the trimmed V and J ends, which lost 2 bases and 0 bases, there was a span of 5 bases.

With respect to this clonotype: The junction and the germline gene differ at one end; a read error may be behind it. The chain has TRBV11-2 and TRBJ2-3; the D gene is possibly TRBD1 (5 bases). The CDR3 is 14 residues long. Germline V gene lookup returns CDR1 SGHAT and CDR2 FQNNGV. The CDR3 protein is CASSLGPSTGTQYF. The CDR3 nucleotides read TGTGCCAGCAGCTTAGGGCCCAGCACAGGTACGCAGTATTTT.

This clonotype was seen only a few times. The V gene is TRBV4-2, the J gene TRBJ2-3; D remains ambiguous. This CDR3 spans 12 amino acids. V was shortened by 3 bases and J by 5 bases, with 6 bases between the two germline ends. Germline CDR1 is LGHNA and CDR2 is YNFKEQ. Written as DNA, the CDR3 is TGTGCCAGCAGCCAGGAGCGAGATACGCAGTATTTT. As protein: CASSQERDTQYF.

The chain's CDR3 is CSARGDGFSGNTIYF. The CDR3 DNA is TGCAGTGCTAGAGGGGACGGCTTCTCTGGAAACACCATATATTTT. The rearrangement joins TRBV20-1 to TRBJ1-3; perhaps TRBD1 as D (5 bases). CDR1 DFQATT and CDR2 SNEGSKA come from the germline V gene (reference sequence). CDR3 length: 15 residues. The ends were cut back, 1 base at V and 0 bases at J, with 10 bases in the middle.

This clonotype has a handful of counts. The chain uses TRBV20-1 and TRBJ2-7; D may correspond to TRBD1 or TRBD2 (5 bases each). V gave up 6 bases and J gave up 4 bases, with 16 bases separating them. The CDR3 is 13 residues long. Germline values: CDR1 DFQATT, CDR2 SNEGSKA (reference sequence). CDR3 amino acids: CSAGGQGPYEQYF. The CDR3 DNA is TGCAGTGCCGGTGGGCAGGGACCTTACGAGCAGTACTTC.

The chain combines TRBV11-2 with TRBJ1-5; D gene unclear. V lost 1 base and J lost 0, with 7 bases in between. The CDR3 runs 15 residues. Germline lookup yields CDR1 SGHAT and CDR2 FQNNGV. CDR3 in amino acids: CASSLGTTSNQPQHF. The CDR3 nucleotides read TGTGCCAGCAGCTTAGGAACAACTAGCAATCAGCCCCAGCATTTT.

The chain is built from TRBV20-1 and TRBJ2-1; D possibly corresponds to TRBD2 (6 bases). Trimming pared 4 bases from V and 8 bases from J, leaving 18 bases between. The CDR3 is 14 amino acids. The germline V gene encodes CDR1 DFQATT and CDR2 SNEGSKA (reference sequence). The chain's CDR3 is CSATGTGGLDEQFF. The DNA for the CDR3 is TGCAGTGCTACTGGGACTGGAGGGTTAGATGAGCAGTTCTTC.

The chain uses TRBV7-2 and TRBJ2-7, with D hard to call. The V and J ends lost 4 bases and 0 bases respectively, with 13 bases between them. The CDR3 is 15 amino acids. Germline CDR1 is SGHTA and CDR2 is FQGNSA. The CDR3 spells CASSSPPGGSYEQYF. The CDR3 region has the DNA TGTGCCAGCAGCTCCCCCCCGGGCGGCTCCTACGAGCAGTACTTC.

This clonotype is termed medium-sized. The chain carries TRBV5-1 and TRBJ2-2; D is ambiguous. Trimming removed 1 base from V and 0 bases from J, with 16 bases in between. CDR3 length: 18 residues. Germline V gene lookup returns CDR1 SGHRS and CDR2 YFSETQ. The CDR3 nucleotides read TGCGCCAGCAGCTTGAGGCCTAAGGAGAACGCGAACACCGGGGAGCTGTTTTTT. Protein: CASSLRPKENANTGELFF.

In its sample, this clonotype was seen a few times. The chain carries TRBV12-3 or TRBV12-4 and TRBJ1-1, with a weak D call TRBD1 (6 bases). Trimming cost V 3 bases and J 5 bases, with 10 bases left between them. There are 13 residues in the CDR3. CDR3 DNA: TGTGCCAGCAGTTTGGACAGCGCAACTGAAGCTTTCTTT. It specifies CASSLDSATEAFF.

Only a few counts were recorded for this clonotype. The gene calls are TRBV2 and TRBJ2-2; D uncertain. This CDR3 region has 14 residues. The V end was cut by 5 bases, the J end by 1 base, with 8 bases between. Germline CDR1 SNHLY, CDR2 FYNNEI. The CDR3 DNA reads TGTGCCAGCAGTTGGGTAGGGAACACCGGGGAGCTGTTTTTT. Translation gives CASSWVGNTGELFF.

The chain joins TRBV7-2 to TRBJ2-5, with D possibly being TRBD2 (6 bases). V was shortened by 5 bases and J by 5 bases, with 21 bases between the two germline ends. The CDR3 totals 16 residues. Looked up from germline, CDR1 is SGHTA and CDR2 is FQGNSA. The CDR3 spells CTSSTEGRRRYETQYF. Here the CDR3 DNA reads TGTACCAGCAGCACGGAGGGACGGCGGAGGTATGAGACCCAGTACTTC.

The chain combines TRBV5-4 with TRBJ1-2; D perhaps matches TRBD1 (5 bases). Per germline, CDR1 SGHNT and CDR2 YYREEE (reference sequence). The CDR3 totals 12 residues. Trimming took 5 bases from V and 7 from J, leaving 12 bases between them. The CDR3: CASRMGGTGYTF. The DNA of the CDR3 is TGTGCCAGCAGAATGGGGGGAACTGGCTACACCTTC.

The chain combines TRBV12-3 or TRBV12-4 with TRBJ2-5; 8 positions match TRBD1. With V trimmed by 5 bases and J by 9 bases, 8 bases remained unmatched. The CDR3 loop spans 13 amino acids. The CDR3 DNA reads as TGTGCCAGCAGTACCAATCCCAGGGGGCCCCAGTACTTC. Translation gives CASSTNPRGPQYF.

This clonotype occurred a few times. This chain uses TRBV7-2 with TRBJ1-3; a weak D match, TRBD1 (5 bases). CDR3 length: 16 amino acids. The germline gives CDR1 SGHTA, CDR2 FQGNSA. The ends were cut back, 1 base at V and 0 bases at J, with 10 bases in the middle. The CDR3 spells CASSLGGAFSGNTIYF. The CDR3 DNA reads TGTGCCAGCAGCTTAGGCGGGGCGTTCTCTGGAAACACCATATATTTT.

This clonotype was picked up a small number of times. V gene TRBV4-3 combines with J gene TRBJ2-3; D gene uncertain. Germline V CDR1 and CDR2: LGHNA, YSLEER. The germline V and J ends were trimmed by 0 bases and 2 bases, with 9 bases remaining between them. The CDR3 sequence is 15 residues long. The CDR3 sequence: CASSQDTEFTDTQYF. CDR3 coding DNA: TGCGCCAGCAGCCAAGATACGGAATTCACAGATACGCAGTATTTT.

This clonotype has just a few counts. V gene TRBV7-3 combines with J gene TRBJ2-3, with 8 positions matching TRBD2. The V segment lost 5 bases and the J segment 0 bases; nucleotides outside the gene matches: 4. This CDR3 region has 15 residues. CDR1 and CDR2 from the germline V gene are SGHTA and FQGTGA. CDR3 nucleotides: TGTGCCAGCAGCCTGGCTAGCGGGAGCACAGATACGCAGTATTTT. It specifies CASSLASGSTDTQYF. Supplemented by reference TRBV7-3 and TRBJ2-3, the full variable domain reads GAGVSQTPSNKVTEKGKYVELRCDPISGHTALYWYRQSLGQGPEFLIYFQGTGAADDSGLPNDRFFAVRPEGSVSTLKIQRTERGDSAVYLCASSLASGSTDTQYFGPGTRLTVL.

This clonotype was counted a few times. The J gene is TRBJ2-1, the V gene TRBV7-6, with 7 bases aligning to TRBD2. The germline CDR1 and CDR2 sequences are SGHVS and FNYEAQ. The trim removed 0 bases at V and 0 bases at J, leaving 8 bases unmatched. The CDR3 covers 18 residues. The CDR3 reads CASSLAVLAESSYNEQFF. The DNA for the CDR3 is TGTGCCAGCAGCTTAGCGGTGCTAGCGGAGAGCTCCTACAATGAGCAGTTCTTC.

Only a few counts were recorded for this clonotype. This chain joins TRBV6-5 and TRBJ1-1; D gene unclear. This CDR3 has 14 residues. The germline V gene encodes CDR1 MNHEY and CDR2 SVGAGI. V gave up 0 bases and J gave up 1 base, with 6 bases separating them. CDR3 protein: CASSYSKGNTEAFF. The CDR3 region has the DNA TGTGCCAGCAGTTACTCGAAGGGGAACACTGAAGCTTTCTTT.

The V and J genes are TRBV4-1 and TRBJ2-1; D is perhaps TRBD2 (6 bases). The CDR3 loop spans 16 amino acids. V dropped 1 base and J dropped 1 base, with 11 bases sitting between them. Germline V gives CDR1 MGHRA, CDR2 YSYEKL. The CDR3 spells CASSQVGGSSYNEQFF. Written as DNA, the CDR3 is TGCGCCAGCAGCCAAGTAGGAGGGAGTTCCTACAATGAGCAGTTCTTC.

This clonotype has a handful of counts. The chain couples TRBV7-9 to TRBJ2-2; 9 nucleotides match TRBD1. The ends lost 4 bases at V and 5 bases at J; junction bases unmatched: 8. CDR1 and CDR2 from the germline V gene are SEHNR and FQNEAQ (reference sequence). The CDR3 is 16 amino acids. CDR3 nucleotide sequence: TGTGCCAGCAGCTACTCAGGACAGGGGCGGACCGGGGAGCTGTTTTTT. Translation gives CASSYSGQGRTGELFF.

This clonotype was observed at least ten times. The chain carries TRBV19 and TRBJ2-7; D possibly corresponds to TRBD1 (6 bases). Trimming left V 9 bases short and J 2 bases short, with 17 bases between. From germline, CDR1 is LNHDA and CDR2 SQIVND (reference sequence). The CDR3 covers 14 residues. The CDR3 spells CASRDNSPPYEQYV. DNA for the CDR3: TGTGCCAGCCGGGACAACAGCCCCCCCTACGAGCAGTACGTC.

The J gene is TRBJ2-5, the V gene TRBV19; D not certain. V lost 5 bases to trimming and J lost 0 bases, with 7 bases between them. The CDR3 is made up of 13 amino acids. CDR1 is LNHDA, CDR2 SQIVND, per germline (reference sequence). Written as DNA, the CDR3 is TGTGCCAGTAGTCGCACGTACCAAGAGACCCAGTACTTC. Its protein product is CASSRTYQETQYF.

In its sample, this clonotype was seen a few times. The chain uses TRBV4-1 and TRBJ1-5; the D gene is possibly TRBD1 (6 bases). Per germline, CDR1 MGHRA and CDR2 YSYEKL. V was shortened by 1 base and J by 6 bases, with 13 bases between the two germline ends. This CDR3 has 15 amino acids. The CDR3 DNA reads as TGCGCCAGCAGCCAAGCCGGGGGAGGGGGTCAGCCCCAGCATTTT. The encoded protein is CASSQAGGGGQPQHF.

This chain connects TRBV5-1 to TRBJ2-5; no definite D call. The CDR3 covers 14 residues. CDR1 and CDR2 (germline): SGHRS, YFSETQ. V was clipped by 4 bases and J by 4 bases, with 14 bases between them. DNA of the CDR3: TGCGCCAGCAGCAAGGACGGAGCCCGAGAGACCCAGTACTTC. This sequence encodes CASSKDGARETQYF.

The chain carries TRBV6-4 and TRBJ2-1, with no clear D. V lost 6 bases and J lost 0, with 12 bases in between. The CDR3 length is 15 residues. CDR1 is MRHNA and CDR2 is SNTAGT in the germline V gene. CDR3 sequence reads: CASSPTLGSYNEQFF. The CDR3, as DNA: TGTGCCAGCAGCCCGACGCTGGGCTCCTACAATGAGCAGTTCTTC.

This sequence joins TRBV6-6 and TRBJ2-7, with 9 bases aligning to TRBD2. The CDR3 consists of 14 residues. The ends lost 5 bases at V and 4 bases at J; junction bases unmatched: 6. Germline loops: CDR1 MNHNY, CDR2 SVGAGI (reference sequence). CDR3 sequence reads: CASSVTSGLYEQYF. In DNA, the CDR3 is TGTGCCAGCAGTGTGACTAGCGGATTGTACGAGCAGTACTTC.